This passage covers 6 T cell receptor beta chains from one sample sequenced in a study of blood T cell repertoires in COVID-19. Data came from immunoSEQ multiplex PCR; TCRdb stores just in-frame clones and leaves some out. The sample yields about 78,000 clones, about 90% seen once. The sequenced sample consisted of peripheral blood. These receptors all stem from a woman in her 50s in a cohort sampled during active COVID-19.

The chain uses TRBV6-5 and TRBJ1-1, with D possibly matching TRBD1 (6 bases). V gave up 6 bases and J gave up 2 bases, with 16 bases separating them. CDR3 size: 15 residues. The germline gives CDR1 MNHEY, CDR2 SVGAGI. In DNA, the CDR3 is TGTGCCAGCAGCCCCCGGGGGGCGCGTAACACTGAAGCTTTCTTT. It translates to CASSPRGARNTEAFF.

Here the CDR3 reads CASSVFTGTGLTTEAFF. The CDR3 DNA is TGTGCCAGCAGCGTTTTTACCGGGACAGGGTTAACCACTGAAGCTTTCTTT. The rearrangement uses TRBV9 and TRBJ1-1; 9 bases fit TRBD1. The length of the CDR3 is 17 residues. Germline V lookup: CDR1 SGDLS, CDR2 YYNGEE. Trimming cost V 2 bases and J 4 bases; bases outside gene matches: 12.

The V and J genes are TRBV11-1 and TRBJ2-3, with D possibly TRBD1 on 5 matching bases. The ends were cut back, 2 bases at V and 5 bases at J, with 8 bases in the middle. Per the germline V gene, CDR1 is SGHAT and CDR2 is FQDESV (reference sequence). The CDR3 runs to 13 residues. DNA of the CDR3: TGTGCCAGCAGCTTATCAGGGTTAGATACGCAGTATTTT. It codes for CASSLSGLDTQYF.

The rearrangement uses TRBV2 and TRBJ2-1; the match to TRBD2 covers 8 bases. This CDR3 contains 15 residues. Per the germline V gene, CDR1 is SNHLY and CDR2 is FYNNEI. The V segment lost 1 base and the J segment 6 bases; nucleotides outside the gene matches: 5. The CDR3 spells CASSEESGSINEQFF. CDR3 sequence (DNA): TGTGCCAGCAGTGAAGAAAGCGGGAGTATCAATGAGCAGTTCTTC.

CDR3 protein: CASSPRDNEQFF. The CDR3, as DNA: TGTGCCAGCAGCCCCCGCGACAATGAGCAGTTCTTC. The V gene is TRBV3-1 (or the pseudogene TRBV3-2), the J gene TRBJ2-1; the D is unclear. V lost 4 bases, J lost 5 bases, and 6 bases lay in between. There are 12 residues in the CDR3. Germline V gene lookup returns CDR1 LGHDT and CDR2 YNNKEL (reference sequence).

This chain connects TRBV2 to TRBJ1-1; no definite D call. Germline V CDR1 and CDR2: SNHLY, FYNNEI. This CDR3 region has 14 residues. V gave up 7 bases and J gave up 0 bases, with 12 bases separating them. DNA for the CDR3: TGTGCCAGCACCCGGGATTCCATGAACACTGAAGCTTTCTTT. Protein: CASTRDSMNTEAFF.